This entry lists 27 T cell receptor beta chains sequenced from one sample in a study of cytomegalovirus exposure and HLA in healthy donors (dated by TCRdb to 2016 to 2017). The library was built by means of the immunoSEQ multiplex PCR assay. A mixture of 60 forward primers for TCR Vbeta segments and 13 reverse primers for TCR Jbeta segments was used in the multiplex PCR. What TCRdb holds here is the immuneACCESS table cut down to in-frame rearrangements. Part of the clones is not present; checked against another copy, under half of the missing clones reflect an unresolved V gene, and the others are unexplained. The sample profile shows 150,000 to 200,000 clones; around 80% of them were found once. The top ten clonotypes cover under 4.5% of the sample. Material: PBMCs. Receptors originate from a woman aged 25-40 years in good health and CMV-seropositive.

This clone turned up a few times. The genes are TRBV5-6 and TRBJ2-1, with 13 bases fitting TRBD2. The CDR3 is 16 amino acids. Per germline, CDR1 SGHDT and CDR2 YYEEEE. J was trimmed by 4 bases and V by 7 bases; bases with no gene match: 8. In DNA, the CDR3 is TGTGCCAGCTGCTACCTGGGACTAGCGGGGTACAATGAGCAGTTCTTC. Its translation: CASCYLGLAGYNEQFF.

This clone was detected only once. The V gene is TRBV7-2, the J gene TRBJ2-5; 11 positions agree with TRBD2. The CDR3 contains 15 residues. The ends lost 7 bases at V and 4 bases at J; junction bases unmatched: 8. Germline assignment: CDR1 SGHTA and CDR2 FQGNSA. The CDR3 is CASNSAGTSGETQYF. The DNA of the CDR3 is TGTGCCAGCAACTCGGCCGGGACTAGCGGAGAGACCCAGTACTTC.

The chain links TRBV4-3 to TRBJ2-7; 10 bases are shared with TRBD2. CDR3 size: 14 residues. The ends lost 2 bases at V and 3 bases at J; junction bases unmatched: 1. Germline V lookup: CDR1 LGHNA, CDR2 YSLEER. CDR3 nucleotide sequence: TGCGCCAGCAGCCAATCTAGCGGGGGCTACGAGCAGTACTTC. Protein: CASSQSSGGYEQYF.

V gene TRBV18 combines with J gene TRBJ2-1; tentatively, D is TRBD2 (5 bases). V lost 3 bases to trimming and J lost 0 bases, with 12 bases between them. The CDR3 is 16 residues long. CDR1 and CDR2 (germline): KGHSH, LQKENI. The CDR3 region is CASSPGLLSSYNEQFF. CDR3 nucleotide sequence: TGTGCCAGCTCACCCGGACTCTTGAGCTCCTACAATGAGCAGTTCTTC.

The chain employs TRBV6-5 and TRBJ2-2; TRBD1 is a possible D gene (5 bases). The V and J ends lost 7 bases and 7 bases respectively, with 16 bases between them. CDR1 MNHEY and CDR2 SVGAGI come from the germline V gene. The CDR3 loop spans 14 amino acids. Here the CDR3 reads CASTRQWLVGELFF. The CDR3 nucleotides read TGTGCCAGCACACGACAGTGGTTGGTCGGGGAGCTGTTTTTT.

This rearrangement joins TRBV6-5 to TRBJ1-4; D is perhaps TRBD1 (5 bases). Germline CDR1 MNHEY, CDR2 SVGAGI. Trimming cost V 2 bases and J 8 bases, with 12 bases left between them. The CDR3 loop spans 14 amino acids. Here the CDR3 DNA reads TGTGCCAGCAGTTACCTGGCAGGGAGGGAAAAACTGTTTTTT. Amino acids: CASSYLAGREKLFF.

This chain connects TRBV29-1 to TRBJ1-2, with 9 bases matching TRBD1. The V and J ends lost 4 bases and 4 bases, in that order; junction bases with no gene match: 4. Looked up from germline, CDR1 is SQVTM and CDR2 is ANQGSEA. CDR3 length: 13 residues. CDR3 sequence reads: CSVGTGEGYGYTF. DNA of the CDR3: TGCAGCGTTGGGACAGGGGAGGGCTATGGCTACACCTTC.

The chain recombines TRBV11-2 with TRBJ2-5; 8 positions agree with TRBD1. V dropped 4 bases and J dropped 11; count of bases not matched to a gene: 3. The CDR3 has 11 residues. CDR1 is SGHAT and CDR2 is FQNNGV in the germline V gene. The CDR3 bases are TGTGCCAGCAGCTCGAGGACAGGGCAGTACTTC. As protein: CASSSRTGQYF. Based on the CDR3 plus reference TRBV11-2 and TRBJ2-5, the full variable domain is EAGVAQSPRYKIIEKRQSVAFWCNPISGHATLYWYQQILGQGPKLLIQFQNNGVVDDSQLPKDRFSAERLKGVDSTLKIQPAKLEDSAVYLCASSSRTGQYFGPGTRLLVL.

The CDR3 reads CASSLPAERVNTEAFF. The CDR3, as DNA: TGTGCCAGCAGCCTCCCCGCGGAGCGAGTGAACACTGAAGCTTTCTTT. The chain recombines TRBV7-6 with TRBJ1-1; D gene unclear. The CDR3 consists of 16 residues. The germline V gene has CDR1 SGHVS and CDR2 FNYEAQ. The V gene lost 5 bases and the J gene lost 0 bases, with 16 bases spanning the gap.

This chain links TRBV29-1 with TRBJ2-1, with 11 bases matching TRBD2. This CDR3 is 14 amino acids long. With V trimmed by 3 bases and J by 4 bases, 2 bases remained unmatched. Germline V lookup: CDR1 SQVTM, CDR2 ANQGSEA. CDR3 nucleotides: TGCAGCGTTGAGGGACTAGCGGAATACAATGAGCAGTTCTTC. Translating gives CSVEGLAEYNEQFF.

The chain recombines TRBV2 with TRBJ2-7; 10 bases line up with TRBD2. Per the germline V gene, CDR1 is SNHLY and CDR2 is FYNNEI. This CDR3 comprises 13 residues. V shed 6 bases, J shed 2 bases, and the junction held 1 base outside the gene matches. The CDR3 sequence is CASRTSGTYEQYF. CDR3 bases: TGTGCCAGCAGAACTAGCGGGACCTACGAGCAGTACTTC.

The table lists this clone with a few counts. This chain links TRBV13 with TRBJ2-7; 7 positions match TRBD1. The CDR3 length is 15 residues. Losses at the gene ends were 5 bases for V and 4 bases for J; bases not matched to a gene: 11. Looked up from germline, CDR1 is PRHDT and CDR2 is FYEKMQ (reference sequence). CDR3 DNA: TGTGCCAGCAGCCCGGCAGGGGGAGCCCAATACGAGCAGTACTTC. This sequence encodes CASSPAGGAQYEQYF.

The rearrangement uses TRBV2 and TRBJ2-5; 10 nucleotides align to TRBD2. The ends lost 7 bases at V and 3 bases at J; junction bases unmatched: 8. The CDR3 has 15 residues. Germline V lookup: CDR1 SNHLY, CDR2 FYNNEI. CDR3 bases: TGTGCCAGCAATCTCCCCCTAGCGGGAGAAGAGACCCAGTACTTC. It translates to CASNLPLAGEETQYF.

The chain recombines TRBV23-1 with TRBJ1-2; 9 bases align to TRBD1. TRBV23-1 belongs to the ORF category, with a function that is uncertain. V lost 3 bases to trimming and J lost 7 bases; unmatched junction nucleotides: 9. The CDR3 is 15 amino acids. The CDR3 region is CASSQYRDRVGGYTF. For the CDR3, the DNA is TGCGCCAGCAGTCAGTACCGGGACAGGGTAGGTGGCTACACCTTC.

J is TRBJ1-1 and V is TRBV6-5; D gene ambiguous. V was shortened by 6 bases and J by 7 bases, with 15 bases between the two germline ends. The length of the CDR3 is 13 residues. CDR1 is MNHEY, CDR2 SVGAGI, per germline. Written as DNA, the CDR3 is TGTGCCAGCAGACTTCGGAGGTCCGGTGAAGCTTTCTTT. Translating gives CASRLRRSGEAFF.

This clone has a single count. V usage is TRBV12-5 and J usage is TRBJ1-2; 7 positions agree with TRBD1. The CDR3 runs 15 residues. Looked up from germline, CDR1 is LGHNT and CDR2 is FRNRAP. The junction had 10 bases not matched to a gene; V was cut back by 5 bases and J by 4 bases. CDR3 bases: TGTGCTAGTGGTCCTTCCCTCGGGACAGTCTATGGCTACACCTTC. Its protein product is CASGPSLGTVYGYTF.

The V call is TRBV5-1, the J call TRBJ2-2; 15 nucleotides agree with TRBD2. Germline assignment: CDR1 SGHRS and CDR2 YFSETQ. This CDR3 region has 22 residues. V lost 4 bases to trimming and J lost 0 bases; unmatched junction nucleotides: 16. CDR3: CASSARRAGTSGRSANTGELFF. CDR3 nucleotide sequence: TGCGCCAGCAGCGCCAGGAGGGCCGGGACTAGCGGGAGGTCCGCGAACACCGGGGAGCTGTTTTTT.

The chain is built from TRBV9 and TRBJ1-1, with 8 nucleotides matching TRBD1. Germline CDR1 reads SGDLS; CDR2 reads YYNGEE. CDR3 length: 16 residues. The V gene end was trimmed by 4 bases and the J gene end by 1 base; junction bases not matched to a gene: 9. The CDR3 is CASSFHSGTGNTEAFF. CDR3 nucleotide sequence: TGTGCCAGCAGCTTCCACTCCGGGACAGGGAACACTGAAGCTTTCTTT.

As concerns this clone: Different DNA sequences within this sample yield the same CDR3. The V and J genes are TRBV4-1 and TRBJ2-7, with 9 bases that match TRBD2. CDR3 length equals 15 residues. Trimming removed 0 bases from V and 1 base from J; junction bases left unmatched: 1. CDR1 is MGHRA, CDR2 YSYEKL, per germline. The CDR3 is CASSQETSGSYEQYF. The CDR3 DNA follows: TGCGCCAGCAGCCAAGAGACTAGCGGATCCTACGAGCAGTACTTC.

The V and J genes are TRBV6-1 and TRBJ2-3, with D possibly TRBD2 on 6 matching bases. Between the trimmed V and J ends, which lost 4 bases and 2 bases, there was a span of 16 bases. The germline V gene has CDR1 MNHNS and CDR2 SASEGT. CDR3 length: 16 amino acids. CDR3 residues: CASSAREGGTTDTQYF. CDR3 sequence (DNA): TGTGCCAGCAGTGCTCGAGAGGGCGGGACCACAGATACGCAGTATTTT.

The chain joins TRBV4-3 to TRBJ1-1, with TRBD1 as a possible D gene (5 bases). Trimming took 8 bases from V and 10 from J, leaving 26 bases between them. The CDR3 contains 15 residues. Per the germline V gene, CDR1 is LGHNA and CDR2 is YSLEER. The CDR3 spells CASGRDLGSLVGAFF. CDR3 DNA sequence: TGCGCCAGCGGAAGGGACTTAGGGTCACTGGTTGGAGCTTTCTTT.

This rearrangement joins TRBV11-2 to TRBJ1-1; 7 bases are shared with TRBD1. The trim removed 3 bases at V and 5 bases at J, leaving 6 bases unmatched. The CDR3 extends over 14 amino acids. Germline V CDR1 and CDR2: SGHAT, FQNNGV. CDR3 loop: CASSFQGVGTEAFF. The CDR3 DNA reads as TGTGCCAGCAGCTTCCAGGGGGTGGGTACTGAAGCTTTCTTT.

The V and J genes are TRBV7-6 and TRBJ2-7; no firm D call. Germline V gene sequence: CDR1 SGHVS, CDR2 FNYEAQ. V lost 1 base, J lost 5 bases, and 9 bases lay in between. CDR3 length equals 13 residues. The CDR3 here is CASSLVVFHEQYF. The DNA for the CDR3 is TGTGCCAGCAGCTTAGTAGTATTCCACGAGCAGTACTTC.

This chain uses TRBV7-9 with TRBJ2-1; D is unresolved. V shed 1 base and J shed 8 bases, with 9 bases lying between them. Germline V gene data show CDR1 as SEHNR and CDR2 as FQNEAQ (reference sequence). The CDR3 loop spans 13 amino acids. CDR3 sequence: CASSLVVADEQFF. The CDR3 DNA reads TGTGCCAGCAGCTTAGTGGTAGCCGATGAGCAGTTCTTC.

This clone was seen just once. CDR3 bases: TGTGCCAGCAGCCCCATCCTGCGGTCCTCCTACGAGCAGTACTTC. Translating gives CASSPILRSSYEQYF. The chain couples TRBV7-4 to TRBJ2-7; D call uncertain. The V and J ends lost 5 bases and 0 bases respectively, with 14 bases between them. CDR3 length: 15 residues. Germline V gene data show CDR1 as SGHVT and CDR2 as SQSDAQ.

The chain joins TRBV6-1 to TRBJ1-5, with TRBD1 as a possible D gene (6 bases). The V and J ends lost 2 bases and 0 bases respectively, with 8 bases between them. The CDR3 contains 15 residues. Germline V gives CDR1 MNHNS, CDR2 SASEGT. The CDR3 loop reads CASSEWTVSNQPQHF. In DNA form, the CDR3 reads TGTGCCAGCAGTGAATGGACAGTTAGCAATCAGCCCCAGCATTTT.

The genes are TRBV29-1 and TRBJ2-3, with D possibly matching TRBD2 (6 bases). Germline-derived CDR1 and CDR2 are SQVTM and ANQGSEA. CDR3 length: 15 residues. The V end lost 5 bases, the J end lost 0 bases, and 15 bases lay between the germline ends. The CDR3 loop is CSVTGGPASTDTQYF. The CDR3, as DNA: TGCAGCGTTACCGGGGGACCAGCTAGCACAGATACGCAGTATTTT.